This T cell receptor (beta chain) was identified during a study of OX40 agonist ivuxolimab in advanced cancers. Study summary: An agonistic anti-OX40 (CD134) antibody, ivuxolimab, was used to treat the patients. Patients were infused with ivuxolimab every 2 weeks at 0.01 to 10 mg/kg. Among those enrolled, mean age was approximately 60 years (range about 23 to 85) and 70% to 85% were male.

The method was immunoSEQ multiplex PCR; TCRdb's version includes in-frame clones alone and lacks a portion of them. The data show over 75,000 clones, 80% to 95% seen once. This CDR3 has 13 amino acids. Germline V gives CDR1 KGHSH, CDR2 LQKENI. The ends were cut back, 5 bases at V and 4 bases at J, with 11 bases in the middle. The material was CD4+ or CD8+ T cells sorted from blood, obtained in a trial of the OX40 agonist ivuxolimab. The TCR comes from an adult with an advanced solid tumor such as melanoma, head and neck, liver or kidney cancer. The chain is built from TRBV18 and TRBJ2-5; D is uncertain. DNA for the CDR3: TGTGCCAGCTCATCACGGACCGGAGAGACCCAGTACTTC. Amino acid sequence: CASSSRTGETQYF.